The present T cell receptor (beta chain) was sequenced within a study of blood T cell repertoires in COVID-19. Participant-reported clinical history was the basis for cohort assignment. The data were produced by immunoSEQ multiplex PCR, yet TCRdb's version contains in-frame clones alone and is incomplete. The profile covers approximately 360,000 clones, with roughly 90% appearing a single time and 0.95% to 1% taken by the ten largest. This TCR derives from a woman in her thirties with acute COVID-19. The sample was PBMCs or T cells enriched from blood (not recorded which).

The CDR3 bases are TGTGCCAGCAGCACCGGGACTGAAGCTTTCTTT. Protein sequence: CASSTGTEAFF. The chain carries TRBV11-2 and TRBJ1-1; D is uncertain. The CDR3 covers 11 residues. Trimming stripped 5 bases from V and 5 bases from J, with 6 bases between. CDR1 SGHAT and CDR2 FQNNGV come from the germline V gene. Variable domain in full (rest from reference TRBV11-2 and TRBJ1-1): EAGVAQSPRYKIIEKRQSVAFWCNPISGHATLYWYQQILGQGPKLLIQFQNNGVVDDSQLPKDRFSAERLKGVDSTLKIQPAKLEDSAVYLCASSTGTEAFFGQGTRLTVV.